Below are 9 T cell receptor beta chains sequenced from a single sample in a study of graft-versus-host responses after intestinal transplantation. Libraries were prepared by immunoSEQ multiplex PCR; TCRdb keeps only in-frame clonotypes and omits some of them. This sample yields roughly 89,000 clones, of which 90% to 95% are seen a single time; roughly 0.1% belongs to the top ten. For these receptors, no antigen is known. Source: unstimulated CD4+ T cells sorted from spleen or lymph node cells, taken before intestinal transplant. All receptors come from a human donor who received an intestinal transplant.

V gene TRBV11-2 combines with J gene TRBJ2-5, with 14 bases that match TRBD2. CDR3 size: 18 residues. CDR1 SGHAT and CDR2 FQNNGV come from the germline V gene. Germline trimming cut 5 bases from V and 7 bases from J; bases unmatched to any gene: 15. The CDR3 DNA follows: TGTGCCAGCAGCCTACCCTCAAAACCGGGACTAGCGGGGGCGACCCAGTACTTC. Translated: CASSLPSKPGLAGATQYF.

The chain combines TRBV19 with TRBJ2-2; D possibly corresponds to TRBD1 (7 bases). The CDR3 runs 14 residues. V gave up 0 bases and J gave up 6 bases, with 8 bases separating them. Germline CDR1 reads LNHDA; CDR2 reads SQIVND (reference sequence). DNA for the CDR3: TGTGCCAGTAGTATAGACAGGGGGGCCGGGGAGCTGTTTTTT. As protein: CASSIDRGAGELFF.

About this clone itself: Other DNA sequences in the same sample also yield this CDR3. The genes are TRBV9 and TRBJ1-2; D is uncertain. The CDR3 length is 14 residues. Germline V gives CDR1 SGDLS, CDR2 YYNGEE. V lost 0 bases to trimming and J lost 0 bases, with 6 bases between them. DNA for the CDR3: TGTGCCAGCAGCGTAGGCACAGCTAACTATGGCTACACCTTC. This gives the protein CASSVGTANYGYTF.

The chain employs TRBV5-1 and TRBJ1-3; 9 bases match TRBD1. Trimming at V came to 4 bases and at J to 4 bases, leaving 3 bases not matched to a gene. The CDR3 runs to 14 residues. CDR1 is SGHRS and CDR2 is YFSETQ in the germline V gene. The CDR3 nucleotides read TGCGCCAGCAGCCCCGGGACAGGGGGAAACACCATATATTTT. It translates to CASSPGTGGNTIYF.

The V and J genes are TRBV6-5 and TRBJ2-7, with 7 bases aligning to TRBD1. CDR3 size: 14 residues. Germline CDR1 reads MNHEY; CDR2 reads SVGAGI. Germline trimming cut 6 bases from V and 3 bases from J; bases unmatched to any gene: 8. CDR3 residues: CASRLYRGIYEQYF. CDR3 bases: TGTGCCAGCAGGCTTTACAGGGGAATCTACGAGCAGTACTTC.

The chain uses TRBV18 and TRBJ1-5; D is unclear. This CDR3 comprises 14 residues. V dropped 1 base and J dropped 5 bases, with 9 bases sitting between them. Germline values: CDR1 KGHSH, CDR2 LQKENI. The CDR3 loop reads CASSPRAADQPQHF. In DNA, the CDR3 is TGTGCCAGCTCACCACGGGCAGCGGATCAGCCCCAGCATTTT.

The chain uses TRBV6-1 and TRBJ2-7; 7 nucleotides agree with TRBD1. The CDR3 totals 15 residues. Germline CDR1 reads MNHNS; CDR2 reads SASEGT. V was pared by 1 base and J by 3 bases, with 6 bases of the junction left unmatched. The CDR3 region has the DNA TGTGCCAGCAGTGAAGTCGGGACAGAAGTCTACGAGCAGTACTTC. This codes for CASSEVGTEVYEQYF.

This chain joins TRBV19 and TRBJ1-5, with TRBD1 as a possible D gene (5 bases). CDR1 is LNHDA, CDR2 SQIVND, per germline (reference sequence). V dropped 5 bases and J dropped 3 bases, with 11 bases sitting between them. The CDR3 is made up of 14 amino acids. Here the CDR3 reads CASSVLGLNQPQHF. In nucleotides, the CDR3 is TGTGCCAGTAGTGTATTGGGACTCAATCAGCCCCAGCATTTT. The entire variable domain, with the rest obtained from reference TRBV19 and TRBJ1-5, is as follows: DGGITQSPKYLFRKEGQNVTLSCEQNLNHDAMYWYRQDPGQGLRLIYYSQIVNDFQKGDIAEGYSVSREKKESFPLTVTSAQKNPTAFYLCASSVLGLNQPQHFGDGTRLSIL.

This sequence joins TRBV7-2 and TRBJ2-1, with a weak D call TRBD1 (5 bases). Germline V gives CDR1 SGHTA, CDR2 FQGNSA. V lost 5 bases to trimming and J lost 8 bases, with 10 bases between them. The CDR3 is 12 amino acids. The CDR3 DNA sequence: TGTGCCAGCAGCCGCCAGGGTTATGAGCAGTTCTTC. Residues: CASSRQGYEQFF.